Below are 5 T cell receptor beta chains sequenced from a single sample in a study of blood T cell repertoires in COVID-19. Profiled with immunoSEQ multiplex PCR; TCRdb holds only in-frame clones, not every one. The sample lists 90,000 to 130,000 clones, 88% seen once, with about 3.5% in the top ten. The sample taken for sequencing was peripheral blood. These receptors all come from a woman aged 50 to 60 with acute or convalescent COVID-19.

This clone was recorded a few times. V and J are TRBV29-1 and TRBJ1-1; 7 positions match TRBD1. The CDR3 consists of 12 residues. The V gene's germline CDR1 is SQVTM and CDR2 ANQGSEA. J lost 5 bases, V lost 6 bases, and 6 bases had no gene match. In nucleotides, the CDR3 is TGCAGCGTCGGACAGGATAGGACTGAAGCTTTCTTT. Amino acid sequence: CSVGQDRTEAFF.

The rearrangement uses TRBV5-4 and TRBJ1-4, with D possibly TRBD1 on 6 matching bases. The CDR3 consists of 15 residues. CDR1 SGHNT and CDR2 YYREEE come from the germline V gene (reference sequence). V lost 4 bases, J lost 5 bases, and 15 bases lay in between. CDR3 sequence (DNA): TGTGCCAGCAGCGCCGGGACAACAGAGAATGAAAAACTGTTTTTT. It yields the protein CASSAGTTENEKLFF.

The rearrangement links TRBV21-1 to TRBJ2-1; TRBD2 is the table's D call, not checked against the DNA. TRBV21-1 is noted as a pseudogene. This CDR3 contains 15 residues. CDR3 sequence (DNA): TGTGCCAGCAGCAAAGGCCTAGCGGGCTACAATGAGCAGTTCTTC. Protein: CASSKGLAGYNEQFF.

This chain joins TRBV11-2 and TRBJ1-2; 7 bases align to TRBD1. The CDR3 is 12 residues long. CDR1 and CDR2 (germline): SGHAT, FQNNGV. The V segment lost 5 bases and the J segment 8 bases; nucleotides outside the gene matches: 5. CDR3 loop: CASSDNRGGYTF. CDR3 DNA: TGTGCCAGCAGCGATAACAGGGGAGGCTACACCTTC.

The V gene is TRBV28, the J gene TRBJ2-3; 10 bases match TRBD2. V lost 5 bases to trimming and J lost 2 bases; unmatched junction nucleotides: 4. The CDR3 is made up of 15 amino acids. Germline lookup yields CDR1 MDHEN and CDR2 SYDVKM. The CDR3 sequence is CASSLLAGVTDTQYF. DNA for the CDR3: TGTGCCAGCAGTCTCCTAGCGGGAGTCACAGATACGCAGTATTTT.